The entry below describes one T cell receptor (beta chain). This entry belongs to a study of blood T cell repertoires in COVID-19. Background on the study: Nucleic acid was either cDNA or gDNA, and it came from T cells, B-cell-depleted T cells, or PBMCs.

The participants were between about 18 and 89 years old and came from about two dozen US areas. Original handling: Estimates of nucleated cell counts were drawn from the amplification of reference gene primers. Method: immunoSEQ multiplex PCR; TCRdb's copy keeps in-frame clones and lacks some. That table furnishes V, J and clone size, whereas the DNA furnished D and trimming. The sample lists under 400,000 clones, about 88% occurring once. The CDR3 has 15 residues. Germline-derived CDR1 and CDR2 are SGHRS and YFSETQ. V was clipped by 0 bases and J by 10 bases, with 14 bases between them. The chain is built from TRBV5-1 and TRBJ1-6; possibly TRBD1 for D (6 bases). The receptor's source is a woman aged 25-40 years who had been exposed to COVID-19. The sample was PBMCs or T cells enriched from blood (not recorded which). CDR3 residues: CASSLGGTGQSPLHF. In nucleotides, the CDR3 is TGCGCCAGCAGCTTGGGTGGGACCGGACAGTCACCCCTCCACTTT.